These T cell receptor beta chains were read from a single sample in a study of cytomegalovirus exposure and HLA in healthy donors. TCRdb keeps only in-frame clones here, not all; method: immunoSEQ multiplex PCR. The sample contains 120,000 to 150,000 clones, around 80% of which appear only once. Sequences were obtained from PBMCs. All receptors come from a boy aged 2 to 9 in good health and CMV-seronegative. The CDR3 runs from the conserved cysteine through the conserved F or W.

J: TRBJ2-7; V: TRBV6-6; CDR3: CASTNPGQGEYEQYF
J: TRBJ1-4; V: TRBV7-2; CDR3: CASSFGGVVGSLFF
J: TRBJ1-6; V: TRBV10-3; CDR3: CASSGESPLHF
J: TRBJ1-4; V: TRBV30; CDR3: CAWSVQTQGYSEKLFF
J: TRBJ1-1; V: TRBV30; CDR3: CAWSASLGNTEAFF
J: TRBJ2-1; V: TRBV7-9; CDR3: CASSPSGSSYNEQFF
J: TRBJ2-3; V: TRBV30; CDR3: CAWSVQAGSTDTQYF
J: TRBJ2-5; V: TRBV30; CDR3: CAWSGQGTKTQYF
J: TRBJ1-4; V: TRBV9; CDR3: CASSPRQGTNEKLFF
J: TRBJ2-3; V: TRBV29-1; CDR3: CSVLAHPSTDTQYF
J: TRBJ2-2; V: TRBV9; CDR3: CASSASPGLAGEANTGELFF
J: TRBJ2-3; V: TRBV5-4; CDR3: CASSLGREVSTDTQYF
J: TRBJ1-2; V: TRBV6-6; CDR3: CASTPGQGNYGYTF
J: TRBJ2-3; V: TRBV6-4; CDR3: CASSDSSSDSTDTQYF
J: TRBJ1-6; V: TRBV18; CDR3: CASSPGRANSPLHF
J: TRBJ1-1; V: TRBV27; CDR3: CASSYRTGRGTEAFF
J: TRBJ2-1; V: TRBV5-1; CDR3: CASSLGGARGPNEQFF
J: TRBJ2-1; V: TRBV6-1; CDR3: CASRLIGYNEQFF
J: TRBJ1-3; V: TRBV7-9; CDR3: CASRPTGSAVSIYF
J: TRBJ2-7; V: TRBV28; CDR3: CASRRTVVGSGQAQREVPYEQYF
J: TRBJ2-3; V: TRBV7-3; CDR3: CASSWTSGSTDTQYF
J: TRBJ2-2; V: TRBV9; CDR3: CASSVRGTGWTGELFF
J: TRBJ1-5; V: TRBV10-3; CDR3: CAISAKGASSNQPQHF
J: TRBJ2-3; V: TRBV7-9; CDR3: CASSSISGGTGKYTQYF
J: TRBJ2-4; V: TRBV4-2; CDR3: CASSQDYGRNIQYF
J: TRBJ1-5; V: TRBV11-2; CDR3: CASSLIRGLSNQPQHF
J: TRBJ1-1; V: TRBV28; CDR3: CASSLPTEAFF
J: TRBJ1-2; V: TRBV7-3; CDR3: CASSEGQGSYGYTF
J: TRBJ1-2; V: TRBV7-3; CDR3: CASSLGQGVDGYTF
J: TRBJ1-5; V: TRBV11-3; CDR3: CASSLESSGQPQHF
J: TRBJ2-1; V: TRBV7-8; CDR3: CASSLVRSGRFWNNNEQFF
J: TRBJ2-1; V: TRBV7-9; CDR3: CASSIPGAGGVNEQFF
J: TRBJ1-1; V: TRBV28; CDR3: CASSSAGFGFVSDTEAFF
J: TRBJ1-3; V: TRBV30; CDR3: CAWRAQFGRATGNTIYF
J: TRBJ2-7; V: TRBV2; CDR3: CASSRGDRGYF
J: TRBJ1-3; V: TRBV5-1; CDR3: CASSLHTGSMQYGNTIYF
J: TRBJ1-5; V: TRBV27; CDR3: CASSLTGTGVGQPQHF
J: TRBJ1-1; V: TRBV9; CDR3: CASSVGQGLNTEAFF
J: TRBJ2-1; V: TRBV15; CDR3: CATSRDYGAGITGSYNEQFF
J: TRBJ2-7; V: TRBV29-1; CDR3: CSVAGGAYYEQYF
J: TRBJ2-4; V: TRBV11-3; CDR3: CASSPRLAGWENIQYF
J: TRBJ2-7; V: TRBV6-6; CDR3: CASSYPRAGVGWEQYF